The 14 T cell receptor beta chains below come from one sample, sequenced in a study of regulatory T cells in long-lasting Graves disease. Time point of the sample: newly diagnosed GD, antithyroid drugs for less than 3 months. With RNA extracted from PBMCs as input, the TCR library was made. According to the study, TCR beta libraries were built with iRepertoire HTBI primers and CDR3-region Arm-PCR. TCRdb independently ran MiXCR on the multiplex PCR reads; one entry per CDR3 protein. The table lists hundreds of thousands of distinct CDR3 sequences, approximately 16% of them singletons. The same sample was also used in a study of T cells in Graves' hyperthyroidism and ophthalmopathy.

The starting material was peripheral blood mononuclear cells (PBMCs), obtained at new diagnosis, from a patient treated with antithyroid drugs. The receptors shown here come from a woman aged 40-60 years with Graves disease.

This clonotype showed up many times. V and J are TRBV29-1 and TRBJ1-5; tentatively, D is TRBD1 (6 bases). This CDR3 is 13 amino acids long. CDR1 and CDR2 from the germline V gene are SQVTM and ANQGSEA. V dropped 4 bases and J dropped 9 bases, with 16 bases sitting between them. The chain's CDR3 is CSVATGGVRPQHF. DNA of the CDR3: TGCAGCGTTGCGACAGGCGGGGTAAGGCCCCAGCATTTT. Full variable domain (missing parts from reference TRBV29-1 and TRBJ1-5): SAVISQKPSRDICQRGTSLTIQCQVDSQVTMMFWYRQQPGQSLTLIATANQGSEATYESGFVIDKFPISRPNLTFSTLTVSNMSPEDSSIYLCSVATGGVRPQHFGDGTRLSIL.

This clonotype was picked up many times. V usage is TRBV12-3 or TRBV12-4 and J usage is TRBJ2-5; maybe TRBD1 (5 bases). This CDR3 comprises 14 residues. Trimming took 3 bases from V and 1 from J, leaving 9 bases between them. The CDR3 loop is CASSLPGSQETQYF. CDR3 DNA sequence: TGTGCCAGCAGTTTGCCAGGGTCCCAAGAGACCCAGTACTTC.

The sample holds many counts of this clonotype. The rearrangement joins TRBV15 to TRBJ2-6; a possible D gene is TRBD1 (5 bases). The CDR3 length is 17 residues. In germline, CDR1 is LNHNV, CDR2 YYDKDF (reference sequence). The ends were cut back, 2 bases at V and 0 bases at J, with 11 bases in the middle. The CDR3 sequence: CATSRPAGYSGANVLTF. CDR3 bases: TGTGCCACCAGCAGACCCGCAGGGTACTCTGGGGCCAACGTCCTGACTTTC.

This clonotype appeared a few times. The chain combines TRBV5-4 with TRBJ1-3; D might be TRBD1 (6 bases). Germline V CDR1 and CDR2: SGHNT, YYREEE (reference sequence). V was clipped by 4 bases and J by 4 bases, with 18 bases between them. CDR3 length: 16 amino acids. The CDR3 region is CASSPAGANQGNTIYF. CDR3 coding DNA: TGTGCCAGCAGCCCAGCGGGGGCAAATCAAGGAAACACCATATATTTT.

The rearrangement links TRBV7-9 to TRBJ1-1; 7 bases align to TRBD1. V was pared by 0 bases and J by 5 bases, with 3 bases of the junction left unmatched. The CDR3 has 14 residues. The germline V gene encodes CDR1 SEHNR and CDR2 FQNEAQ (reference sequence). CDR3 sequence: CASSLATGATEAFF. As DNA, the CDR3 is TGTGCCAGCAGCTTAGCCACAGGGGCGACTGAAGCTTTCTTT.

This clonotype was recorded a few times. This sequence joins TRBV5-5 and TRBJ2-7; 8 bases fit TRBD1. The germline V gene encodes CDR1 SGHKS and CDR2 YYEKEE (reference sequence). The CDR3 is 15 residues long. The trim removed 2 bases at V and 0 bases at J, leaving 4 bases unmatched. As DNA, the CDR3 is TGTGCCAGCAGCTTTAGGGACAGGAGCTCCTACGAGCAGTACTTC. Translated: CASSFRDRSSYEQYF.

The rearrangement links TRBV14 to TRBJ2-1; 7 bases map to TRBD1. V was clipped by 4 bases and J by 8 bases; unmatched bases: 8. In germline, CDR1 is SGHDN, CDR2 FVKESK. The CDR3 is made up of 14 amino acids. This CDR3 is CASSLYRDSDEQFF. The CDR3 nucleotides are TGTGCCAGCAGCCTATACCGGGACAGTGATGAGCAGTTCTTC.

V gene TRBV9 combines with J gene TRBJ2-7; 7 nucleotides agree with TRBD2. The ends lost 3 bases at V and 4 bases at J; junction bases unmatched: 10. The germline CDR1 and CDR2 sequences are SGDLS and YYNGEE. The CDR3 has 15 amino acids. The CDR3 coding sequence is TGTGCCAGCAGCGCTGGCTCGGGACTACAGTACGAGCAGTACTTC. Its protein product is CASSAGSGLQYEQYF. Together with reference TRBV9 and TRBJ2-7, the CDR3 gives the full variable domain: DSGVTQTPKHLITATGQRVTLRCSPRSGDLSVYWYQQSLDQGLQFLIQYYNGEERAKGNILERFSAQQFPDLHSELNLSSLELGDSALYFCASSAGSGLQYEQYFGPGTRLTVT.

This clonotype occurred many times. The chain combines TRBV12-5 with TRBJ2-1; D is ambiguous. The germline gives CDR1 LGHNT, CDR2 FRNRAP. The CDR3 length is 16 residues. Trimming took off 0 bases at V and 0 bases at J, with 9 bases between the two ends. In nucleotides, the CDR3 is TGTGCTAGTGGTTTGGTACTGGGATCCTCCTACAATGAGCAGTTCTTC. Its translation is CASGLVLGSSYNEQFF.

This rearrangement joins TRBV20-1 to TRBJ1-2, with 9 bases fitting TRBD1. Unmatched junction bases numbered 8, after V lost 4 bases and J lost 2 bases. This CDR3 comprises 15 residues. The germline gives CDR1 DFQATT, CDR2 SNEGSKA (reference sequence). The DNA of the CDR3 is TGCAGTGCTACACACGACAGGGGGTTGAACTATGGCTACACCTTC. It is translated as CSATHDRGLNYGYTF.

Ten or more counts support this clonotype. The V call is TRBV20-1, the J call TRBJ2-7, with a tentative D call TRBD2 (5 bases). CDR3 length equals 14 residues. Trimming stripped 0 bases from V and 7 bases from J, with 16 bases between. Germline CDR1 DFQATT, CDR2 SNEGSKA (reference sequence). CDR3 sequence (DNA): TGCAGTGCTAGAGAGCCGGGTTTGGGGAGTGAGCAGTACTTC. It codes for CSAREPGLGSEQYF.

This clonotype has more than one count but fewer than ten. The J gene is TRBJ2-2, the V gene TRBV15; no reliable D call. The CDR3 has 14 amino acids. Germline CDR1 and CDR2: LNHNV and YYDKDF (reference sequence). The V and J ends lost 1 base and 0 bases respectively, with 3 bases between them. CDR3 region: CATSRVTNTGELFF. In DNA form, the CDR3 reads TGTGCCACCAGCAGAGTCACGAACACCGGGGAGCTGTTTTTT.

In the case of this clonotype: Since a much larger clone is just one base distant, this may be a read error. The chain has TRBV5-1 and TRBJ2-3; 7 bases align to TRBD2. This CDR3 comprises 15 residues. From germline, CDR1 is SGHRS and CDR2 YFSETQ. J gave up 0 bases and V 7 bases, and 8 bases lay outside the gene matches. The CDR3 nucleotides read TGCGCCAGCGGCTCTAGCGGTTCTAGCACAGATACGCAGTATTTT. It is translated as CASGSSGSSTDTQYF.

This clonotype was recorded many times. V is TRBV7-8 and J is TRBJ2-3, with a possible D match to TRBD1 (5 bases). The CDR3 runs to 16 residues. Trimming stripped 4 bases from V and 3 bases from J, with 17 bases between. Germline V CDR1 and CDR2: SGHVS, FQNEAQ. Here the CDR3 DNA reads TGTGCCAGCAGCTCTCAGGGTGATATGGGTACAGATACGCAGTATTTT. This encodes CASSSQGDMGTDTQYF.